This entry is about one TCR beta chain. What it binds is unknown. The CDR3 is 15 amino acids. V was trimmed by 4 bases and J by 9 bases, leaving 21 bases between them. Germline V CDR1 and CDR2: SGHAT, FQNNGV. The sample belongs to a study of cytomegalovirus exposure and HLA in healthy donors. Study results and limitations: Within a later analysis, the majority of CMV-associated TCR beta chains appeared HLA-restricted.

Primers for the PCR totalled 60 Vbeta and 13 Jbeta. Generated by immunoSEQ multiplex PCR, the TCRdb table keeps only in-frame clones and is missing some. The table lists roughly 140,000 clones, roughly 84% of them singletons, with roughly 2.5% in the top ten. Healthy bone marrow donors supplied every sample. The chain joins TRBV11-2 to TRBJ1-1; a possible D gene is TRBD1 (5 bases). The sequenced sample was PBMCs. The origin of this receptor is a boy aged 2 to 9 in good health and CMV-seronegative. As DNA, the CDR3 is TGTGCCAGCAGCTCCATTCAGGGCCGGGCGGCAAAAGCTTTCTTT. This encodes CASSSIQGRAAKAFF. Full variable domain (remainder filled in from reference TRBV11-2 and TRBJ1-1): EAGVAQSPRYKIIEKRQSVAFWCNPISGHATLYWYQQILGQGPKLLIQFQNNGVVDDSQLPKDRFSAERLKGVDSTLKIQPAKLEDSAVYLCASSSIQGRAAKAFFGQGTRLTVV.